The 30 T cell receptor beta chains below were found in one sample sequenced in a study of Tregs in tolerant kidney transplant recipients. Method: immunoSEQ multiplex PCR; TCRdb's copy keeps in-frame clones and lacks some. The data hold approximately 17,000 clones, with about two thirds observed a single time. Which antigens these TCRs recognize remains unknown. Sequencing input: Tregs from blood cultured with allogeneic cells. Every receptor here comes from a human donor in good health.

This clone was recorded at least ten times. The chain has TRBV13 and TRBJ1-6, with D possibly being TRBD1 (5 bases). This CDR3 has 16 amino acids. V was trimmed by 0 bases and J by 8 bases, leaving 14 bases between them. Germline V gene lookup returns CDR1 PRHDT and CDR2 FYEKMQ (reference sequence). CDR3 DNA sequence: TGTGCCAGCAGCTTAGGGGTACTCGCGGGGGATTCACCCCTCCACTTT. Translated, it gives CASSLGVLAGDSPLHF.

This clone was observed a handful of times. The rearrangement joins TRBV7-3 to TRBJ2-3; no reliable D call. The germline V and J ends were trimmed by 5 bases and 2 bases, with 11 bases remaining between them. The V gene's germline CDR1 is SGHTA and CDR2 FQGTGA. The CDR3 has 14 residues. CDR3 amino acids: CASSKLGPTDTQYF. The CDR3 DNA reads as TGTGCCAGCAGCAAGCTAGGCCCCACAGATACGCAGTATTTT.

The sample holds a few counts of this clone. The chain has TRBV7-8 and TRBJ2-2, with TRBD1 identical over 7 bases. The CDR3 covers 16 residues. Per the germline V gene, CDR1 is SGHVS and CDR2 is FQNEAQ. Germline trimming cut 4 bases from V and 4 bases from J; bases unmatched to any gene: 9. DNA for the CDR3: TGTGCCAGCAGCTCGAGGGGGCTAGGCGGCACCGGGGAGCTGTTTTTT. It yields the protein CASSSRGLGGTGELFF.

This clone has only a few counts. The chain employs TRBV15 and TRBJ2-7, with a possible D match to TRBD1 (7 bases). Trimming cost V 4 bases and J 4 bases, with 17 bases left between them. The length of the CDR3 is 15 residues. The V gene's germline CDR1 is LNHNV and CDR2 YYDKDF (reference sequence). CDR3 coding DNA: TGTGCCACCAGCAAACAGGGGCCTGGGGGGTACGAGCAGTACTTC. Encoded protein: CATSKQGPGGYEQYF.

This clone was found a few times. CDR3 sequence reads: CASMLAPGGELYNEQFF. CDR3 sequence (DNA): TGTGCCAGCATGCTCGCGCCGGGGGGAGAACTCTACAATGAGCAGTTCTTC. J is TRBJ2-1 and V is TRBV27; 7 nucleotides align to TRBD2. Germline V CDR1 and CDR2: MNHEY, SMNVEV (reference sequence). The J segment lost 3 bases and the V segment lost 7 bases, leaving 15 bases of the junction unmatched. The CDR3 contains 17 residues.

A few counts support this clone. The rearrangement links TRBV7-2 to TRBJ2-1; 8 bases are a match to TRBD2. CDR3 length equals 15 residues. The V segment lost 1 base and the J segment 10 bases; nucleotides outside the gene matches: 9. Per the germline V gene, CDR1 is SGHTA and CDR2 is FQGNSA. Here the CDR3 reads CASSLVGLVLPEQFF. CDR3 nucleotide sequence: TGTGCCAGCAGCTTAGTGGGACTAGTGTTGCCCGAGCAGTTCTTC.

V and J are TRBV5-1 and TRBJ2-2; D call uncertain. The V gene's germline CDR1 is SGHRS and CDR2 YFSETQ. This CDR3 is 16 amino acids long. Trimming removed 0 bases at V and 2 bases at J, with 11 bases between. This CDR3 reads CASSLGRPQNTGELFF. The DNA of the CDR3 is TGCGCCAGCAGCTTGGGCCGCCCACAAAACACCGGGGAGCTGTTTTTT.

The J gene is TRBJ2-1, the V gene TRBV5-6; D is uncertain. V was shortened by 4 bases and J by 1 base, with 18 bases between the two germline ends. CDR3 length: 17 residues. Germline assignment: CDR1 SGHDT and CDR2 YYEEEE. The CDR3 region has the DNA TGTGCCAGCAGCACGCTTGTGCAGGCCTCTTCCTACAATGAGCAGTTCTTC. The encoded protein is CASSTLVQASSYNEQFF. The entire variable domain, with the rest obtained from reference TRBV5-6 and TRBJ2-1, is as follows: DAGVTQSPTHLIKTRGQQVTLRCSPKSGHDTVSWYQQALGQGPQFIFQYYEEEERQRGNFPDRFSGHQFPNYSSELNVNALLLGDSALYLCASSTLVQASSYNEQFFGPGTRLTVL.

CDR3 protein: CASSYRGGAYGYTF. DNA of the CDR3: TGTGCCAGCAGTTACAGGGGGGGAGCCTATGGCTACACCTTC. This sequence joins TRBV6-6 and TRBJ1-2; maybe TRBD1 (6 bases). Germline V lookup: CDR1 MNHNY, CDR2 SVGAGI (reference sequence). The CDR3 is 14 residues long. V lost 2 bases and J lost 4, with 11 bases in between.

This clone is classed as medium-sized. This chain uses TRBV6-6 with TRBJ1-1; 8 bases fit TRBD1. Germline-derived CDR1 and CDR2 are MNHNY and SVGAGI (reference sequence). The CDR3 consists of 14 residues. The trim removed 7 bases at V and 2 bases at J, leaving 6 bases unmatched. The CDR3 spells CASTPGQANTEAFF. CDR3 in DNA: TGTGCCAGCACCCCGGGACAGGCTAACACTGAAGCTTTCTTT.

The J gene is TRBJ2-3, the V gene TRBV30; 7 bases line up with TRBD1. Germline lookup yields CDR1 GTSNPN and CDR2 SVGIG (reference sequence). V trimming: 5 bases; J trimming: 14 bases; junction bases outside the gene matches: 10. This CDR3 is 11 amino acids long. Here the CDR3 DNA reads TGTGCCTGGGGTCCTGGACAGGACATGTATTTT. The encoded protein is CAWGPGQDMYF.

J is TRBJ2-1 and V is TRBV29-1, with D perhaps matching TRBD2 (6 bases). Looked up from germline, CDR1 is SQVTM and CDR2 is ANQGSEA. The CDR3 has 14 residues. V lost 4 bases and J 1 base, leaving 11 bases between the germline ends. The CDR3 DNA reads TGCAGCGTTGCCCGCGGGACTTCCTACAATGAGCAGTTCTTC. This sequence encodes CSVARGTSYNEQFF.

This clone is termed medium-sized. This rearrangement joins TRBV6-5 to TRBJ2-3; D gene unclear. V was shortened by 6 bases and J by 7 bases, with 14 bases between the two germline ends. Germline V lookup: CDR1 MNHEY, CDR2 SVGAGI. This CDR3 has 13 amino acids. The CDR3 sequence: CASSRSVVNTQYF. The CDR3 DNA is TGTGCCAGCAGCAGATCGGTAGTGAATACGCAGTATTTT.

The chain has TRBV29-1 and TRBJ2-7, with TRBD1 matching 10 bases. Per germline, CDR1 SQVTM and CDR2 ANQGSEA. The CDR3 is 14 amino acids. V lost 2 bases to trimming and J lost 2 bases; unmatched junction nucleotides: 3. The CDR3, as DNA: TGCAGCGTTGAATTGGGGACAGGGGCCTACGAGCAGTACTTC. The encoded protein is CSVELGTGAYEQYF.

In this sample, this clone turned up a few times. The rearrangement joins TRBV6-5 to TRBJ1-1; D might be TRBD1 (6 bases). Germline lookup yields CDR1 MNHEY and CDR2 SVGAGI. V was clipped by 5 bases and J by 9 bases, with 19 bases between them. CDR3 length: 14 amino acids. CDR3 region: CASSRGEGGFQAFF. The CDR3 region has the DNA TGTGCCAGCAGTAGGGGCGAAGGGGGTTTCCAAGCTTTCTTT.

In this sample, this clone is medium-sized. CDR3 DNA: TGTGCCTGGAGTTGGGACAGGAGGAATGAGCAGTTCTTC. Its protein is CAWSWDRRNEQFF. The chain uses TRBV30 and TRBJ2-1; TRBD1 matches at 8 bases. The CDR3 is 13 amino acids. With V trimmed by 2 bases and J by 7 bases, 4 bases remained unmatched. Germline CDR1 reads GTSNPN; CDR2 reads SVGIG (reference sequence).

This clone was seen a few times. This chain links TRBV4-2 with TRBJ2-2; TRBD2 aligns across 7 bases. CDR3 length: 15 amino acids. Germline V gene data show CDR1 as LGHNA and CDR2 as YNFKEQ. Trimming at V came to 5 bases and at J to 6 bases, leaving 9 bases not matched to a gene. The CDR3 here is CASSSIGTIPGELFF. DNA of the CDR3: TGTGCCAGCAGCAGTATAGGGACTATTCCCGGGGAGCTGTTTTTT.

This clone turned up a few times. CDR3 sequence reads: CASSLGAGPTNEKLFF. CDR3 sequence (DNA): TGTGCCAGCAGCTTGGGTGCGGGCCCAACTAATGAAAAACTGTTTTTT. The chain is built from TRBV5-5 and TRBJ1-4; no reliable D call. Germline assignment: CDR1 SGHKS and CDR2 YYEKEE (reference sequence). V lost 0 bases, J lost 0 bases, and 9 bases lay in between. The CDR3 consists of 16 residues.

This chain links TRBV20-1 with TRBJ2-1; D uncertain. This CDR3 is built from 11 residues. With 5 bases removed from V and 4 bases from J, the gap between germline ends came to 6 bases. The germline V gene has CDR1 DFQATT and CDR2 SNEGSKA (reference sequence). CDR3 DNA: TGCAGTGCTGGGAAATACAATGAGCAGTTCTTC. Protein: CSAGKYNEQFF.

The chain is built from TRBV7-3 and TRBJ1-2, with a possible D match to TRBD1 (6 bases). The CDR3 spans 13 residues. V gave up 3 bases and J gave up 8 bases, with 13 bases separating them. CDR1 is SGHTA, CDR2 FQGTGA, per germline. CDR3 region: CASSFEQGRGYTF. CDR3 nucleotide sequence: TGTGCCAGCAGCTTCGAACAGGGACGCGGCTACACCTTC.

V gene TRBV7-9 combines with J gene TRBJ1-1, with D unclear. Looked up from germline, CDR1 is SEHNR and CDR2 is FQNEAQ (reference sequence). Trimming took off 5 bases at V and 4 bases at J, with 8 bases between the two ends. This CDR3 is built from 12 residues. CDR3 DNA: TGTGCCAGCAGCCCTACATTCACTGAAGCTTTCTTT. Encoded protein: CASSPTFTEAFF.

This chain links TRBV7-9 with TRBJ2-7, with D unclear. Germline CDR1 SEHNR, CDR2 FQNEAQ (reference sequence). CDR3 length: 12 residues. The V gene lost 3 bases and the J gene lost 6 bases, with 9 bases spanning the gap. The CDR3 is CASSLLRAEQYF. The CDR3 DNA is TGTGCCAGCAGCTTGTTACGGGCCGAGCAGTACTTC.

The V and J genes are TRBV27 and TRBJ2-3; D perhaps matches TRBD2 (5 bases). Germline values: CDR1 MNHEY, CDR2 SMNVEV (reference sequence). V was shortened by 6 bases and J by 0 bases, with 7 bases between the two germline ends. The length of the CDR3 is 13 residues. The CDR3 DNA reads TGTGCCAGCAGGCGGACTAGCACAGATACGCAGTATTTT. Translated, it gives CASRRTSTDTQYF.

The chain combines TRBV10-2 with TRBJ2-3; a weak D match, TRBD2 (6 bases). The germline CDR1 and CDR2 sequences are WSHSY and SAAADI. Trimming left V 4 bases short and J 9 bases short, with 20 bases between. The CDR3 consists of 15 residues. The CDR3 spells CASSGAGLGYETQYF. CDR3 in DNA: TGCGCCAGCAGTGGGGCGGGACTGGGGTACGAGACGCAGTATTTT.

The chain carries TRBV11-3 and TRBJ2-2; D gene ambiguous. V was trimmed by 7 bases and J by 0 bases, leaving 12 bases between them. The germline V gene encodes CDR1 SGHNT and CDR2 YENEEA. The length of the CDR3 is 15 residues. CDR3 residues: CASTRANANTGELFF. The CDR3 nucleotides read TGTGCCAGCACTCGGGCAAACGCGAACACCGGGGAGCTGTTTTTT.

V usage is TRBV7-2 and J usage is TRBJ2-1, with a weak D call TRBD1 (5 bases). The V gene lost 5 bases and the J gene lost 10 bases, with 12 bases spanning the gap. Germline V lookup: CDR1 SGHTA, CDR2 FQGNSA. The CDR3 covers 12 residues. CDR3 residues: CASSPSRAEQFF. CDR3 DNA sequence: TGTGCCAGCAGCCCCAGCAGGGCCGAGCAGTTCTTC. The whole variable domain, remainder taken from reference TRBV7-2 and TRBJ2-1, is GAGVSQSPSNKVTEKGKDVELRCDPISGHTALYWYRQSLGQGLEFLIYFQGNSAPDKSGLPSDRFSAERTGGSVSTLTIQRTQQEDSAVYLCASSPSRAEQFFGPGTRLTVL.

The V call is TRBV18, the J call TRBJ2-6, with D uncertain. This CDR3 has 14 amino acids. V was cut by 4 bases and J by 1 base, with 5 bases left in between. Germline loops: CDR1 KGHSH, CDR2 LQKENI. The CDR3 spells CASSQGSGANVLTF. In DNA form, the CDR3 reads TGTGCCAGCTCACAGGGTTCTGGGGCCAACGTCCTGACTTTC.

Relative to its sample, this clone is medium-sized. The chain carries TRBV5-4 and TRBJ2-2; TRBD1 or TRBD2 may be the D gene (5 bases each). The germline V gene has CDR1 SGHNT and CDR2 YYREEE (reference sequence). The CDR3 has 15 residues. Trimming removed 5 bases at V and 0 bases at J, with 11 bases between. The CDR3 DNA sequence: TGTGCCAGCAGTGCCGGGACGGCGAACACCGGGGAGCTGTTTTTT. Protein sequence: CASSAGTANTGELFF. Full variable domain (rest looked up from reference TRBV5-4 and TRBJ2-2): ETGVTQSPTHLIKTRGQQVTLRCSSQSGHNTVSWYQQALGQGPQFIFQYYREEENGRGNFPPRFSGLQFPNYSSELNVNALELDDSALYLCASSAGTANTGELFFGEGSRLTVL.

This clone was detected a few times. CDR3 coding DNA: TGTGCCAGCAGCGTCCTCGGCTACACCGGGGAGCTGTTTTTT. Protein: CASSVLGYTGELFF. V and J are TRBV9 and TRBJ2-2; D not certain. This CDR3 contains 14 residues. The V end lost 2 bases, the J end lost 3 bases, and 8 bases lay between the germline ends. The germline CDR1 and CDR2 sequences are SGDLS and YYNGEE.

The CDR3 nucleotides read TGTGCCTCCCACCCTAGCGGGAGCCGAGGGGGGGAGCTGTTTTTT. Translating it yields CASHPSGSRGGELFF. The chain joins TRBV2 to TRBJ2-2; 10 bases align to TRBD2. Germline CDR1 is SNHLY and CDR2 is FYNNEI. The CDR3 totals 15 residues. J lost 8 bases, V lost 11 bases, and 14 bases had no gene match. Using reference TRBV2 and TRBJ2-2 for the parts outside the CDR3, the full variable domain is EPEVTQTPSHQVTQMGQEVILRCVPISNHLYFYWYRQILGQKVEFLVSFYNNEISEKSEIFDDQFSVERPDGSNFTLKIRSTKLEDSAMYFCASHPSGSRGGELFFGEGSRLTVL.